This T cell receptor (beta chain) was captured in a study of T cells in Graves' hyperthyroidism and ophthalmopathy. From RNA transcripts, TCR beta CDR3 regions were amplified. The TCR CDR3 first-round RT-PCR relied on the HTBI primer set. TCRdb itself ran the multiplex PCR reads through MiXCR, one entry per CDR3 protein. Found here are a few hundred thousand distinct CDR3 sequences, 12% to 15% of them singletons; the top ten hold about 14%. CDR1 and CDR2 from the germline V gene are SGHRS and YFSETQ. Between the trimmed V and J ends, which lost 4 bases and 1 base, there was a span of 14 bases. This CDR3 spans 15 amino acids. This clonotype has a count of ten or more.

The material sequenced was blood. V and J are TRBV5-1 and TRBJ1-1; D ambiguous. The source is a woman between 40 and 55 years old with Graves' hyperthyroidism. The CDR3 sequence: CASSLIPPPNTEAFF. The CDR3 DNA follows: TGCGCCAGCAGCCTTATTCCCCCACCGAACACTGAAGCTTTCTTT.